Below, 9 T cell receptor beta chains from the same sample are listed, as sequenced in a study of OX40 agonist ivuxolimab in advanced cancers. Here immunoSEQ multiplex PCR was the method, and the copy in TCRdb shows in-frame clones only, minus some. The sample holds about 49,000 clones, 85% seen once. The source was CD4+ or CD8+ T cells sorted from blood, collected in a trial of the OX40 agonist ivuxolimab. These receptor sequences come from an adult with an advanced solid tumor such as melanoma, head and neck, liver or kidney cancer.

The chain joins TRBV7-6 to TRBJ2-3; 9 positions agree with TRBD1. V was pared by 5 bases and J by 4 bases, with 7 bases of the junction left unmatched. The length of the CDR3 is 15 residues. The germline V gene encodes CDR1 SGHVS and CDR2 FNYEAQ. The CDR3 loop is CASSQTGGIADTQYF. The CDR3 nucleotides are TGTGCCAGCAGCCAGACAGGGGGAATAGCAGATACGCAGTATTTT.

The chain is built from TRBV7-6 and TRBJ2-7; TRBD1 might be the D (5 bases). Germline-derived CDR1 and CDR2 are SGHVS and FNYEAQ. V was cut by 4 bases and J by 7 bases, with 17 bases left in between. The CDR3 length is 14 residues. CDR3: CASSSDSGVREQYF. CDR3 nucleotide sequence: TGTGCCAGCAGCTCCGACAGTGGGGTACGGGAGCAGTACTTC.

This clone was counted only a few times. The gene calls are TRBV19 and TRBJ2-5; D may correspond to TRBD1 or TRBD2 (5 bases each). Per the germline V gene, CDR1 is LNHDA and CDR2 is SQIVND (reference sequence). This CDR3 is built from 15 residues. Trimming shortened V by 0 bases and J by 5 bases, and 13 bases separated the two germline ends. CDR3 nucleotide sequence: TGTGCCAGTAGTATAGATTTGGGACCGCGGGAGACCCAGTACTTC. The encoded protein is CASSIDLGPRETQYF.

The rearrangement links TRBV7-9 to TRBJ1-2, with D unresolved. V dropped 3 bases and J dropped 6 bases, with 11 bases sitting between them. In germline, CDR1 is SEHNR, CDR2 FQNEAQ (reference sequence). This CDR3 spans 13 amino acids. This CDR3 is CASSFNRGDGYTF. For the CDR3, the DNA is TGTGCCAGCAGCTTCAACAGAGGAGATGGCTACACCTTC.

The gene calls are TRBV9 and TRBJ2-2, with 10 bases fitting TRBD1. Losses at the gene ends were 4 bases for V and 7 bases for J; bases not matched to a gene: 7. The length of the CDR3 is 15 residues. Germline loops: CDR1 SGDLS, CDR2 YYNGEE. CDR3 sequence: CASSFGTGVIGELFF. The CDR3 DNA is TGTGCCAGCAGCTTCGGGACAGGGGTAATCGGGGAGCTGTTTTTT.

This chain connects TRBV27 to TRBJ1-1, with D unclear. This CDR3 spans 16 amino acids. V gave up 0 bases and J gave up 0 bases, with 11 bases separating them. The germline V gene has CDR1 MNHEY and CDR2 SMNVEV (reference sequence). In DNA form, the CDR3 reads TGTGCCAGCAGTTTATCTGGTCCTCCTATGAACACTGAAGCTTTCTTT. Protein product: CASSLSGPPMNTEAFF.

By frequency in the sample, this clone is medium-sized. The J gene is TRBJ2-7, the V gene TRBV4-3, with 7 bases that match TRBD1. Germline CDR1 is LGHNA and CDR2 is YSLEER. Unmatched junction bases numbered 8, after V lost 1 base and J lost 5 bases. The length of the CDR3 is 15 residues. CDR3: CASSQAQGVSDEQYF. CDR3 DNA: TGCGCCAGCAGCCAAGCCCAGGGGGTTAGCGACGAGCAGTACTTC.

This rearrangement joins TRBV7-2 to TRBJ2-1, with D possibly matching TRBD2 (6 bases). The CDR3 extends over 11 amino acids. The V and J ends lost 8 bases and 7 bases respectively, with 9 bases between them. Germline V gives CDR1 SGHTA, CDR2 FQGNSA. CDR3 in DNA: TGTGCCAGCGGGAGCGGGAATGAGCAGTTCTTC. Translating it yields CASGSGNEQFF.

V and J are TRBV27 and TRBJ2-7, with D hard to call. This CDR3 spans 14 amino acids. V lost 4 bases and J 2 bases, leaving 12 bases between the germline ends. Germline V lookup: CDR1 MNHEY, CDR2 SMNVEV (reference sequence). CDR3 sequence reads: CASSSIPSAYEQYF. The CDR3 DNA is TGTGCCAGCAGTTCTATTCCGTCAGCCTACGAGCAGTACTTC.